This TCR beta chain was recovered during a study of CD8 T cells in Susac syndrome. CDR3 size: 13 residues. The ends lost 5 bases at V and 4 bases at J; junction bases unmatched: 4. From germline, CDR1 is SQVTM and CDR2 ANQGSEA. With random hexamers, reverse transcription was performed on about 0.5 to 1 ug of RNA. TCRdb processed the immunoSEQ multiplex PCR reads anew with MiXCR; each CDR3 protein has one entry. The sample holds some 400,000 distinct CDR3 sequences, more than 70% seen once. This receptor was identified in a human donor with multiple sclerosis. The chain couples TRBV29-1 to TRBJ2-2, with 7 bases that match TRBD1. Sequencing was done on a sample of CD8+ T cells from PBMCs. CDR3 DNA sequence: TGCAGCGTTCCCGGGACAGTCACCGGGGAGCTGTTTTTT. Translating gives CSVPGTVTGELFF.